A selection of T cell receptor beta chains follows, all from one sample in a study of shared clonotypes between healthy human individuals. Generated by immunoSEQ multiplex PCR, the TCRdb table keeps only in-frame clones and is missing some. The sample includes approximately 340,000 clones, roughly 70% of them seen just once. The sequenced sample consisted of memory CD4+ T cells sorted from blood. These receptors were obtained from a man under 40 in good health. CDR3s include the opening cysteine and the closing phenylalanine or tryptophan. A D gene is named only where the DNA matches it firmly. The size of a clone is reported for some rows only, either as once, few or many, or as a class for expanded clones.

j_gene: TRBJ2-1
v_gene: TRBV27
d_gene: .
abundance: .
CDR3nt: TGTGCCAGCAGGAAACTGAGCGGGTCCTACAATGAGCAGTTCTTC
CDR3aa: CASRKLSGSYNEQFF

j_gene: TRBJ2-7
v_gene: TRBV30
d_gene: TRBD1
abundance: once
CDR3nt: TGTGCCTACTCGACAGGGGAATACGAGCAGTACTTC
CDR3aa: CAYSTGEYEQYF

j_gene: TRBJ2-1
v_gene: TRBV18
d_gene: TRBD2
abundance: .
CDR3nt: TGTGCCAGCTCATACTTAGCGGGAGGTTTCCCCAATGAGCAGTTCTTC
CDR3aa: CASSYLAGGFPNEQFF

j_gene: TRBJ2-1
v_gene: TRBV18
d_gene: .
abundance: .
CDR3nt: TGTGCCAGCTCGACAACGGGGTTCGGCAATGAGCAGTTCTTC
CDR3aa: CASSTTGFGNEQFF

j_gene: TRBJ2-1
v_gene: TRBV28
d_gene: TRBD2
abundance: many
CDR3nt: TGTGCCAGCCGCGGGGGTTACAATGAGCAGTTCTTC
CDR3aa: CASRGGYNEQFF

j_gene: TRBJ2-7
v_gene: TRBV7-6
d_gene: TRBD1
abundance: once
CDR3nt: TGTGCCAGCAGCTTAGTTGGGACAGATATCTACGAGCAGTACTTC
CDR3aa: CASSLVGTDIYEQYF

j_gene: TRBJ2-3
v_gene: TRBV5-4
d_gene: TRBD2
abundance: .
CDR3nt: TGTGCCAGCAGCCGTCCGGGACTAGCGGGAGGGACAGATACGCAGTATTTT
CDR3aa: CASSRPGLAGGTDTQYF

j_gene: TRBJ2-3
v_gene: TRBV5-5
d_gene: .
abundance: .
CDR3nt: TGTGCCAGCAGCTACTTACGCACAGATACGCAGTATTTT
CDR3aa: CASSYLRTDTQYF

j_gene: TRBJ1-2
v_gene: TRBV15
d_gene: TRBD1
abundance: few
CDR3nt: TGTGCCACCAGCAGAGATGGGGACAGCCGCCGGCGCTACACCTTC
CDR3aa: CATSRDGDSRRRYTF

j_gene: TRBJ1-1
v_gene: TRBV6-5
d_gene: .
abundance: .
CDR3nt: TGTGCCAGCACCGACGAGGGTTTACAGTCAGCTTTCTTT
CDR3aa: CASTDEGLQSAFF

j_gene: TRBJ1-5
v_gene: TRBV28
d_gene: .
abundance: .
CDR3nt: TGTGCCAGCAGTGGCCTTGGTCAGCCCCAGCATTTT
CDR3aa: CASSGLGQPQHF

j_gene: TRBJ2-1
v_gene: TRBV10-2
d_gene: .
abundance: once
CDR3nt: TGCGCCAGCAGTGAGTCGAGGGGAACCTACAATGAGCAGTTCTTC
CDR3aa: CASSESRGTYNEQFF

j_gene: TRBJ2-1
v_gene: TRBV14
d_gene: .
abundance: .
CDR3nt: TGTGCCAGCAGCCTCGACAGAAGCTCCTACAATGAGCAGTTCTTC
CDR3aa: CASSLDRSSYNEQFF

j_gene: TRBJ2-3
v_gene: TRBV18
d_gene: .
abundance: .
CDR3nt: TGTGCCAGCTCACCGAGTAGCACAGATACGCAGTATTTT
CDR3aa: CASSPSSTDTQYF

j_gene: TRBJ2-5
v_gene: TRBV7-8
d_gene: .
abundance: .
CDR3nt: TGTGCCAGCAGTCTCAGGTTAAGGTGGGAGACCCAGTACTTC
CDR3aa: CASSLRLRWETQYF

j_gene: TRBJ2-3
v_gene: TRBV7-9
d_gene: .
abundance: .
CDR3nt: TGTGCCAGCAGCTCGAAAAGTACTAGCACAGATACGCAGTATTTT
CDR3aa: CASSSKSTSTDTQYF